This record looks at one T cell receptor (beta chain) sequence and its context. Its target is not known. In the naive CD8 group, cells lacked CD45RO and were positively selected for CCR7, so terminally differentiated effector memory CD45RA+ cells were left out. It was at deep level that the assay was run. Generated by immunoSEQ multiplex PCR, the TCRdb table keeps only in-frame clones and is missing some. The sample shows some 1,900,000 clones, approximately 94% of them seen only once. The entry originates in a study of shared clonotypes between healthy human individuals. Background on the study: Per donor, three plates held CD4 naive cells, three held CD4 memory, two held CD8 naive and one held CD8 memory. Study-wide findings and caveats: Larger richness was generally estimated for naive than memory subsets. Shared clonotypes: roughly 5% naive CD4, roughly 3.8% naive CD8, about 2.5% memory CD4, approximately 0.41% memory CD8.

The germline V gene encodes CDR1 MNHNS and CDR2 SASEGT. Trimming took 2 bases from V and 9 from J, leaving 20 bases between them. The CDR3 runs to 17 residues. The TCR was taken from a man between 18 and 29 years old in good health. The sequenced material came from naive CD8+ T cells sorted from blood. V gene TRBV6-1 combines with J gene TRBJ1-6; D is unclear. CDR3 nucleotides: TGTGCCAGCAGTGAATTCCCGTTGGCAAAGAGCGGTTCACCCCTCCACTTT. This codes for CASSEFPLAKSGSPLHF.